The 18 T cell receptor beta chains below come from one sample, sequenced in a study of T-cell reconstitution after alpha-beta-depleted transplantation in children. Unique molecular identifiers tagged the TCRbeta library. TCRdb processed the PCR reads anew with MiXCR; each CDR3 protein has one entry. The sample yields around 700,000 distinct CDR3 sequences, approximately 14% seen once. The sequencing used PBMCs, collected before TCRalphabeta/CD19-depleted stem cell transplant. These receptors originate from a girl aged 2-15 years with congenital amegakaryocytic thrombocytopenia, due to receive a stem cell transplant.

This clonotype was seen many times. The rearrangement joins TRBV5-5 to TRBJ2-7, with 8 bases fitting TRBD2. This CDR3 has 16 residues. Unmatched junction bases numbered 10, after V lost 3 bases and J lost 2 bases. Germline V gene lookup returns CDR1 SGHKS and CDR2 YYEKEE (reference sequence). The CDR3 loop reads CASSSLSGTRAYEQYF. CDR3 bases: TGTGCCAGCAGCTCACTTTCCGGGACTAGGGCCTACGAGCAGTACTTC.

This clonotype was recorded at least ten times. This chain links TRBV5-5 with TRBJ2-3; 13 positions match TRBD2. V was clipped by 3 bases and J by 1 base; unmatched bases: 2. Germline-derived CDR1 and CDR2 are SGHKS and YYEKEE (reference sequence). This CDR3 is built from 16 residues. CDR3 in DNA: TGTGCCAGCAGCTCGGGACTAGCGGGACGCACAGATACGCAGTATTTT. This encodes CASSSGLAGRTDTQYF.

The sample holds a few counts of this clonotype. The chain has TRBV3-1 and TRBJ2-1; weak D call: TRBD2 (6 bases). The CDR3 has 18 residues. V was shortened by 2 bases and J by 0 bases, with 17 bases between the two germline ends. CDR1 and CDR2 from the germline V gene are LGHDT and YNNKEL (reference sequence). The CDR3 region is CASSQPPAGKSSYNEQFF. CDR3 coding DNA: TGTGCCAGCAGCCAACCTCCGGCGGGAAAGAGCTCCTACAATGAGCAGTTCTTC.

V usage is TRBV7-6 and J usage is TRBJ2-3; 11 bases line up with TRBD2. CDR3 length equals 15 residues. The germline V gene has CDR1 SGHVS and CDR2 FNYEAQ. The junction had 3 bases not matched to a gene; V was cut back by 3 bases and J by 4 bases. The DNA of the CDR3 is TGTGCCAGCAGCTTCATAGCGGGAGGGCCAGATACGCAGTATTTT. It codes for CASSFIAGGPDTQYF.

This clonotype was counted many times. V and J are TRBV20-1 and TRBJ2-3; the D gene is possibly TRBD2 (5 bases). The CDR3 spans 16 residues. The V end lost 6 bases, the J end lost 2 bases, and 21 bases lay between the germline ends. The germline gives CDR1 DFQATT, CDR2 SNEGSKA (reference sequence). This CDR3 reads CSAPPGLVVDTDTQYF. The DNA of the CDR3 is TGCAGTGCCCCCCCTGGACTGGTAGTCGACACAGATACGCAGTATTTT.

This clonotype turned up a few times. This rearrangement joins TRBV4-1 to TRBJ2-7; 13 bases are a match to TRBD2. CDR1 MGHRA and CDR2 YSYEKL come from the germline V gene. With V trimmed by 1 base and J by 3 bases, 3 bases remained unmatched. This CDR3 has 16 residues. The CDR3 region is CASSQVGTSGIYEQYF. CDR3 in DNA: TGCGCCAGCAGCCAAGTCGGGACTAGCGGGATCTACGAGCAGTACTTC.

A few counts support this clonotype. The rearrangement uses TRBV7-9 and TRBJ2-5, with 12 bases fitting TRBD2. Per germline, CDR1 SEHNR and CDR2 FQNEAQ (reference sequence). The length of the CDR3 is 16 residues. V was pared by 3 bases and J by 2 bases, with 4 bases of the junction left unmatched. The CDR3 sequence is CASSFWTSGIQETQYF. CDR3 nucleotides: TGTGCCAGCAGCTTTTGGACTAGCGGGATTCAAGAGACCCAGTACTTC.

This clonotype showed up just a few times. J is TRBJ2-7 and V is TRBV20-1, with 8 bases lining up with TRBD2. J lost 1 base, V lost 6 bases, and 8 bases had no gene match. Per germline, CDR1 DFQATT and CDR2 SNEGSKA (reference sequence). This CDR3 comprises 14 residues. CDR3: CSAALPSGSYEQYF. The CDR3 nucleotides are TGCAGTGCCGCCCTGCCTAGCGGGTCCTACGAGCAGTACTTC.

This clonotype was seen ten or more times. As DNA, the CDR3 is TGCAGCGTTGATAGTCTAGCGGGAGAAGTAGAGACCCAGTACTTC. Residues: CSVDSLAGEVETQYF. V gene TRBV29-1 combines with J gene TRBJ2-5, with 10 bases identical to TRBD2. V trimming: 3 bases; J trimming: 4 bases; junction bases outside the gene matches: 8. This CDR3 contains 15 residues. Germline loops: CDR1 SQVTM, CDR2 ANQGSEA.

In its sample, this clonotype was seen many times. The chain employs TRBV20-1 and TRBJ1-4; D is undetermined. This CDR3 is 13 amino acids long. The ends were cut back, 6 bases at V and 7 bases at J, with 15 bases in the middle. CDR1 is DFQATT, CDR2 SNEGSKA, per germline (reference sequence). CDR3 loop: CSAPSGYGEKLFF. CDR3 coding DNA: TGCAGTGCGCCGTCGGGGTACGGTGAAAAACTGTTTTTT.

For this clonotype: Since a much larger clone is just one base distant, this may be a read error. V is TRBV5-1 and J is TRBJ2-1; TRBD2 aligns across 12 bases. In germline, CDR1 is SGHRS, CDR2 YFSETQ. CDR3 length equals 19 residues. CDR3 amino acids: CASSLVGPSGRGSYNEHFF. The CDR3 nucleotides are TGCGCCAGCAGCTTGGTAGGGCCTAGCGGGAGGGGCTCCTACAATGAGCATTTCTTC.

In its sample, this clonotype was seen a few times. The J gene is TRBJ2-1, the V gene TRBV12-3 or TRBV12-4; TRBD2 matches 9 bases. J was trimmed by 9 bases and V by 3 bases; bases with no gene match: 9. This CDR3 has 15 residues. This CDR3 reads CASSFEVAGEREQFF. As DNA, the CDR3 is TGTGCCAGCAGTTTTGAGGTAGCGGGAGAACGTGAGCAGTTCTTC.

This clonotype was detected many times. The rearrangement links TRBV28 to TRBJ2-2; 12 bases fit TRBD2. Trimming cost V 10 bases and J 5 bases; bases outside gene matches: 11. This CDR3 region has 16 residues. Germline loops: CDR1 MDHEN, CDR2 SYDVKM. CDR3: CATETSGRKSTGELFF. The CDR3 coding sequence is TGTGCCACGGAGACTAGCGGGAGAAAGAGTACCGGGGAGCTGTTTTTT.

At least ten counts were recorded for this clonotype. This chain connects TRBV18 to TRBJ2-4; 9 bases match TRBD2. CDR3 length equals 14 residues. Germline V gene data show CDR1 as KGHSH and CDR2 as LQKENI. V lost 3 bases, J lost 7 bases, and 4 bases stayed unmatched. The DNA for the CDR3 is TGTGCCAGCTCACCTAGCGGGAGTTGGAACATTCAGTACTTC. Protein: CASSPSGSWNIQYF.

This clonotype was detected a few times. The CDR3 here is CASSESQGRFYGYTF. CDR3 bases: TGTGCCAGCAGTGAGAGTCAAGGGAGGTTCTATGGCTACACCTTC. The V gene is TRBV2, the J gene TRBJ1-2; D ambiguous. Looked up from germline, CDR1 is SNHLY and CDR2 is FYNNEI. V gave up 3 bases and J gave up 4 bases, with 15 bases separating them. The CDR3 covers 15 residues.

This clonotype showed up many times. The V call is TRBV5-1, the J call TRBJ2-3; tentative D call: TRBD2 (5 bases). Germline V lookup: CDR1 SGHRS, CDR2 YFSETQ. The V and J ends lost 0 bases and 0 bases respectively, with 8 bases between them. This CDR3 is built from 15 residues. For the CDR3, the DNA is TGCGCCAGCAGCTTGGAAGGGAGAAGCACAGATACGCAGTATTTT. It is translated as CASSLEGRSTDTQYF.

The chain carries TRBV20-1 and TRBJ2-7; D perhaps matches TRBD1 (6 bases). Trimming took off 1 base at V and 3 bases at J, with 13 bases between the two ends. Germline V gene lookup returns CDR1 DFQATT and CDR2 SNEGSKA (reference sequence). The CDR3 has 14 amino acids. In nucleotides, the CDR3 is TGCAGTGCTAGAGGGGCGGCAGGGGTCTACGAGCAGTACTTC. Translation gives CSARGAAGVYEQYF.

This clonotype was counted between two and nine times. The J gene is TRBJ2-2, the V gene TRBV12-3 or TRBV12-4; no definite D call. With 6 bases removed from V and 4 bases from J, the gap between germline ends came to 9 bases. The CDR3 is made up of 13 amino acids. This CDR3 is CASSPLFTGELFF. The CDR3 DNA sequence: TGTGCCAGCAGCCCTCTTTTCACCGGGGAGCTGTTTTTT.